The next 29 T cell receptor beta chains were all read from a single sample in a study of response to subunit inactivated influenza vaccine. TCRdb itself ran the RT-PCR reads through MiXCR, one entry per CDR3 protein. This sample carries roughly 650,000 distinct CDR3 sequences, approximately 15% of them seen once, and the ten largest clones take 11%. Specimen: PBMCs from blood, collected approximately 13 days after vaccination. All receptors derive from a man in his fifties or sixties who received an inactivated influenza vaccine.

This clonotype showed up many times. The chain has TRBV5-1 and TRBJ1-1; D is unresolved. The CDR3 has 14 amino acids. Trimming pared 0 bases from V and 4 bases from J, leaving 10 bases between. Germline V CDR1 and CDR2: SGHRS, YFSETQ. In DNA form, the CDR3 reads TGCGCCAGCAGCTTGGATCCGGGCGGCACTGAAGCTTTCTTT. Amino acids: CASSLDPGGTEAFF.

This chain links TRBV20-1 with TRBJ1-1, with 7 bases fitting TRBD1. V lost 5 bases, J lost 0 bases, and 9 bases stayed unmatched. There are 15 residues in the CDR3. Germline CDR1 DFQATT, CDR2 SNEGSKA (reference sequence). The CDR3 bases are TGCAGTGCTGGGGGACAGTTGGCCATGAACACTGAAGCTTTCTTT. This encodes CSAGGQLAMNTEAFF.

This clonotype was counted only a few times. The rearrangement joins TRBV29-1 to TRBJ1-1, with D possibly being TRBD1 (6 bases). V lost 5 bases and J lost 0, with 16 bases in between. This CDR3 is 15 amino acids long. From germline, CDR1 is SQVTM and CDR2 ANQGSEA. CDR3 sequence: CSVPTEGGLNTEAFF. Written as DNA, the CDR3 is TGCAGCGTTCCAACCGAGGGGGGGCTGAACACTGAAGCTTTCTTT.

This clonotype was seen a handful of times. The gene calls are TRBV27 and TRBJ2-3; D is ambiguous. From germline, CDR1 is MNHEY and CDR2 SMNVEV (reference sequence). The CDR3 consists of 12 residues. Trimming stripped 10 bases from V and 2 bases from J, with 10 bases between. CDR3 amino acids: CATAEPTDTQYF. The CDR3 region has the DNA TGTGCCACGGCGGAACCCACAGATACGCAGTATTTT.

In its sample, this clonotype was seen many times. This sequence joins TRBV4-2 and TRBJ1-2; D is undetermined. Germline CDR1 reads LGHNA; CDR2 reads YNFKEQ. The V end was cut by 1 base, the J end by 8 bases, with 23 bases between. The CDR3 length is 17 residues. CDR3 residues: CASSQAWTKPHRRGYTF. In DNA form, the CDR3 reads TGTGCCAGCAGCCAAGCGTGGACGAAGCCCCACCGTCGGGGCTACACCTTC.

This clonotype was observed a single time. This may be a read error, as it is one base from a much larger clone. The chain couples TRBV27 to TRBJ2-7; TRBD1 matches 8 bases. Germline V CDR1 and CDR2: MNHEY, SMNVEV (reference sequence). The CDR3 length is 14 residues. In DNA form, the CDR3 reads TGTGCCAGCTGTTTACAAGGACAGGGCTACGAGCAGTACTTC. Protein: CASCLQGQGYEQYF.

The CDR3 DNA is TGTGCCAGCAGCCCTACGGGCGGAGGAGAGCAGTACTTC. Translated: CASSPTGGGEQYF. V gene TRBV7-2 combines with J gene TRBJ2-7; possibly TRBD2 for D (5 bases). This CDR3 region has 13 residues. The germline gives CDR1 SGHTA, CDR2 FQGNSA. V was clipped by 5 bases and J by 7 bases, with 15 bases between them.

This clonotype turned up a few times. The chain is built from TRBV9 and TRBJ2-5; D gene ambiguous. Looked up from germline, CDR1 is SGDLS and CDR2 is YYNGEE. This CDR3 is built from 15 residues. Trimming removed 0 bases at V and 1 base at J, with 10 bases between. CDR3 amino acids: CASSVEGRFQETQYF. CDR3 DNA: TGTGCCAGCAGCGTAGAGGGTCGGTTCCAAGAGACCCAGTACTTC.

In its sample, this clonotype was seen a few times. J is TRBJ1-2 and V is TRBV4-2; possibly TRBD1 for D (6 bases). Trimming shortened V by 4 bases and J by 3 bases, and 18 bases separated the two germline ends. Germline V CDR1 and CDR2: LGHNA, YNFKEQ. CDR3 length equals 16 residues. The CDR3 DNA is TGTGCCAGCAGCCTACTTACAGGGCTTGGGGACTATGGCTACACCTTC. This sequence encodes CASSLLTGLGDYGYTF.

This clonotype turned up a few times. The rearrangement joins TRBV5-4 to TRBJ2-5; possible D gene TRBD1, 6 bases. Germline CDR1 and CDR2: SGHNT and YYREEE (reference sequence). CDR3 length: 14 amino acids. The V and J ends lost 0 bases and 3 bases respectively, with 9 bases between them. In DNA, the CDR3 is TGTGCCAGCAGCTTGGGGGACACAGAAGAGACCCAGTACTTC. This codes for CASSLGDTEETQYF.

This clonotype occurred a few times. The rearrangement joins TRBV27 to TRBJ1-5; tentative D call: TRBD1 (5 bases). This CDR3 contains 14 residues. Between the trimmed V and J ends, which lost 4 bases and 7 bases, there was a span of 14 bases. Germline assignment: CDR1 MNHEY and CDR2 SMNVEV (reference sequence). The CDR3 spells CASSSNPGGQPQHF. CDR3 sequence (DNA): TGTGCCAGCAGTTCAAACCCGGGGGGGCAGCCCCAGCATTTT.

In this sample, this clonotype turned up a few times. The chain's CDR3 is CASSLARRATYEQYF. CDR3 coding DNA: TGCGCCAGCAGCTTGGCCCGACGGGCCACCTACGAGCAGTACTTC. This chain uses TRBV5-1 with TRBJ2-7; no firm D call. Germline CDR1 SGHRS, CDR2 YFSETQ. The V gene lost 0 bases and the J gene lost 2 bases, with 12 bases spanning the gap. There are 15 residues in the CDR3.

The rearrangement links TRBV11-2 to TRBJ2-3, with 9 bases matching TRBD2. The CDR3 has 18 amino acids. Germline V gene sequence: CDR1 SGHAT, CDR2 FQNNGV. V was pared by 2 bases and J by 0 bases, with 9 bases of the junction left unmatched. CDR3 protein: CASSLRRGGYTSTDTQYF. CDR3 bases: TGTGCCAGCAGCTTACGGCGGGGGGGCTATACTAGCACAGATACGCAGTATTTT.

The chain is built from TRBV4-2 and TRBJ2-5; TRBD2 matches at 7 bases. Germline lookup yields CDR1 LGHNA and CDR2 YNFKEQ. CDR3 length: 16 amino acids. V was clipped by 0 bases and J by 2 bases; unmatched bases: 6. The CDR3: CASSQDRLGGQETQYF. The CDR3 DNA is TGTGCCAGCAGCCAAGATCGATTGGGGGGGCAAGAGACCCAGTACTTC.

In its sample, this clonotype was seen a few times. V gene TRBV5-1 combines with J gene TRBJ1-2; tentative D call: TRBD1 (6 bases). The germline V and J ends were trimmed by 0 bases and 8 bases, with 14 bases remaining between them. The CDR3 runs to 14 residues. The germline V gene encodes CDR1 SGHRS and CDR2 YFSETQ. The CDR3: CASSLAGGADGYTF. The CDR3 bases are TGCGCCAGCAGCTTGGCGGGGGGCGCGGACGGCTACACCTTC.

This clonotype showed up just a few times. The CDR3 region is CASSFRQGREKLFF. Here the CDR3 DNA reads TGTGCCAGCAGTTTTCGGCAGGGGCGTGAAAAACTGTTTTTT. The rearrangement uses TRBV12-3 or TRBV12-4 and TRBJ1-4; tentatively, D is TRBD1 (6 bases). Trimming cost V 3 bases and J 7 bases, with 12 bases left between them. The CDR3 totals 14 residues.

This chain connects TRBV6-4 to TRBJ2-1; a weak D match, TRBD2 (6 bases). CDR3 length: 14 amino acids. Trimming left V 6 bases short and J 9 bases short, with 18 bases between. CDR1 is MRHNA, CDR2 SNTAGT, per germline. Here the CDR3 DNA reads TGTGCCAGCAGACAGGACTGGGGAGGCGGTGAGCAGTTCTTC. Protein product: CASRQDWGGGEQFF.

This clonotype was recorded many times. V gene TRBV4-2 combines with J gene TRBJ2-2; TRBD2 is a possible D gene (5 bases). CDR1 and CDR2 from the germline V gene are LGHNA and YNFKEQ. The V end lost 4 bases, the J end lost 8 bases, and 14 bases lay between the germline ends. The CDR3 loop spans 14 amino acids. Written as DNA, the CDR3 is TGTGCCAGCAGCCTCAGTGGACGGGAAGGGGAGCTGTTTTTT. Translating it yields CASSLSGREGELFF.

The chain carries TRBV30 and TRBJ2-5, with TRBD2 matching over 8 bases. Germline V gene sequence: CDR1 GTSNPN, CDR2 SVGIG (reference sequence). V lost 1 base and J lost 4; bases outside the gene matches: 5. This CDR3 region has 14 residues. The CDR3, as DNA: TGTGCCTGGAGTGAGGGTCTAGCGGGAGAGACCCAGTACTTC. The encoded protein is CAWSEGLAGETQYF. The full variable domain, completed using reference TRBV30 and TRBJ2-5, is SQTIHQWPATLVQPVGSPLSLECTVEGTSNPNLYWYRQAAGRGLQLLFYSVGIGQISSEVPQNLSASRPQDRQFILSSKKLLLSDSGFYLCAWSEGLAGETQYFGPGTRLLVL.

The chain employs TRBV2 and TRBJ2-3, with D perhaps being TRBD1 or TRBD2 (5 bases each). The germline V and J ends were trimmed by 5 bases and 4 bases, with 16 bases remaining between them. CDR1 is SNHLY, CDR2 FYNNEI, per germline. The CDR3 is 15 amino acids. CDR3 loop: CASSRSGLRADTQYF. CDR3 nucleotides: TGTGCCAGCAGTAGGTCGGGGCTTCGGGCAGATACGCAGTATTTT.

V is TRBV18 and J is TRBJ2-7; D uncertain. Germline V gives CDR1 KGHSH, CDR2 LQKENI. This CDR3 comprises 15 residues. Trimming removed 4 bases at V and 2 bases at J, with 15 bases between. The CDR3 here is CASSLSPSLTYEQYF. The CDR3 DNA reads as TGTGCCAGCTCACTTAGTCCATCCCTCACCTACGAGCAGTACTTC.

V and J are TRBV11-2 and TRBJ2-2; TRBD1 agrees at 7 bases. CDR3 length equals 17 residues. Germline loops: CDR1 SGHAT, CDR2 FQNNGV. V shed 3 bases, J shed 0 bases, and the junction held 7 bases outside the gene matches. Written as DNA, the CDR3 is TGTGCCAGCAGCTTCCCGACAGGGTTAGCGAACACCGGGGAGCTGTTTTTT. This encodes CASSFPTGLANTGELFF.

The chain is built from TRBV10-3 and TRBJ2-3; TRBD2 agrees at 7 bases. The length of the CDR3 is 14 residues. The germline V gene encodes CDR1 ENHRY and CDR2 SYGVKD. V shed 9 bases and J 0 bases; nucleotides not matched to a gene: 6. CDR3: CAIKAGTSTDTQYF. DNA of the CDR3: TGTGCCATTAAAGCGGGGACTAGCACAGATACGCAGTATTTT.

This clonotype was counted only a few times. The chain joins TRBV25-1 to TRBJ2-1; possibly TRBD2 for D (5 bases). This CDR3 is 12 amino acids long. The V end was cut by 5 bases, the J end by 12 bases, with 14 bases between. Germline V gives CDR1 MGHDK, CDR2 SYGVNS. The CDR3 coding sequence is TGTGCCAGCAGTAAGCTAGCAGGTGTGCAGTTCTTC. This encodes CASSKLAGVQFF.

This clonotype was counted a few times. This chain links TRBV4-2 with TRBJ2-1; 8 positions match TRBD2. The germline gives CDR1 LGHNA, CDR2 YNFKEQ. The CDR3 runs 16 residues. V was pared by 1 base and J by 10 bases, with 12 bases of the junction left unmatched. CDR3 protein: CASSQVSTSGAREQFF. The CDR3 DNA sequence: TGTGCCAGCAGCCAAGTTAGTACTAGCGGAGCGAGGGAGCAGTTCTTC.

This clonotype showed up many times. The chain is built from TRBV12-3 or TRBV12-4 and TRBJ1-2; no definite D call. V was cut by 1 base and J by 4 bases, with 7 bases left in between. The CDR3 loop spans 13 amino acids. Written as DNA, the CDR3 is TGTGCCAGCAGTTTAGATCCAGCCTATGGCTACACCTTC. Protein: CASSLDPAYGYTF.

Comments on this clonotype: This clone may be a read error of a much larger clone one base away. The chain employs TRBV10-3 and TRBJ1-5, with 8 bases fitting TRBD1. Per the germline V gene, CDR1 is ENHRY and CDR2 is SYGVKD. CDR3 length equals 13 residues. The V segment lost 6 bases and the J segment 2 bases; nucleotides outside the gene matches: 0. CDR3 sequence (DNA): TGTGCCATCAGGACAGGGGGCAATCAGCCCCAGCATTTT. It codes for CAIRTGGNQPQHF.

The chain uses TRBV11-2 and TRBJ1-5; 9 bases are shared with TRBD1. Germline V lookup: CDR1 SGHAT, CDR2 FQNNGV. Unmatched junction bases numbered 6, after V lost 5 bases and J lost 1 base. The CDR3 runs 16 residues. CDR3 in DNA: TGTGCCAGCAGCGCCGACGGGACAGGGAGCAATCAGCCCCAGCATTTT. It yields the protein CASSADGTGSNQPQHF.

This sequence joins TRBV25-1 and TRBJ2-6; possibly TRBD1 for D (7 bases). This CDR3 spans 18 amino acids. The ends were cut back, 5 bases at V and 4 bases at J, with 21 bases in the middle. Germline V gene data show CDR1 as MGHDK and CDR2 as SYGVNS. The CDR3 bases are TGTGCCAGCAGTAATAGAACTCACAGGGGAGGCGGGGCCAACGTCCTGACTTTC. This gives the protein CASSNRTHRGGGANVLTF. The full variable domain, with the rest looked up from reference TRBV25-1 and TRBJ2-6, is EADIYQTPRYLVIGTGKKITLECSQTMGHDKMYWYQQDPGMELHLIHYSYGVNSTEKGDLSSESTVSRIRTEHFPLTLESARPSHTSQYLCASSNRTHRGGGANVLTFGAGSRLTVL.